What follows are 21 T cell receptor beta chains derived from one specimen sequenced in a study of T cells after yellow fever vaccination. TCRdb called the 5' RACE reads again in MiXCR, with one record for every CDR3 protein. The sample holds approximately 120,000 distinct CDR3 sequences; roughly 15% are singletons and the top ten take around 46%. Sequenced here: CD8+ T cells sorted from PBMCs, sampled 5 days after the yellow fever booster vaccination. These receptors were collected from a man younger than 30 who received the YFV17D yellow fever vaccine.

The chain links TRBV5-5 to TRBJ1-1; D is unresolved. CDR1 and CDR2 from the germline V gene are SGHKS and YYEKEE (reference sequence). The CDR3 has 13 residues. Trimming removed 4 bases from V and 3 bases from J, with 10 bases in between. Written as DNA, the CDR3 is TGTGCCAGCAGCCTTACGGATTACACTGAAGCTTTCTTT. Protein sequence: CASSLTDYTEAFF. Full variable domain (missing parts from reference TRBV5-5 and TRBJ1-1): DAGVTQSPTHLIKTRGQQVTLRCSPISGHKSVSWYQQVLGQGPQFIFQYYEKEERGRGNFPDRFSARQFPNYSSELNVNALLLGDSALYLCASSLTDYTEAFFGQGTRLTVV.

The sample holds many counts of this clonotype. The chain is built from TRBV23-1 and TRBJ2-3; D is unresolved. TRBV23-1 is treated as an ORF (open reading frame) with a function not yet certain. The CDR3 has 15 amino acids. V dropped 2 bases and J dropped 5 bases, with 14 bases sitting between them. The CDR3 is CASSQRASRVDTQYF. The CDR3 nucleotides read TGCGCCAGCAGTCAAAGGGCCTCCCGGGTAGATACGCAGTATTTT.

This clonotype was seen a handful of times. The V gene is TRBV4-1, the J gene TRBJ2-3; D gene unclear. Trimming removed 0 bases from V and 1 base from J, with 8 bases in between. This CDR3 is built from 15 residues. Germline values: CDR1 MGHRA, CDR2 YSYEKL. The CDR3, as DNA: TGCGCCAGCAGCCAAGAACCAGTTCGCACAGATACGCAGTATTTT. Amino acid sequence: CASSQEPVRTDTQYF.

CDR3 DNA: TGTGCCAGCAGCTTAGTGCTGGAGGGAGAGACCCAGTACTTC. This translates into CASSLVLEGETQYF. The gene calls are TRBV7-7 and TRBJ2-5, with D maybe TRBD2 (6 bases). The germline V gene encodes CDR1 SSHAT and CDR2 FNYEAQ (reference sequence). The CDR3 is made up of 14 amino acids. V dropped 1 base and J dropped 4 bases, with 10 bases sitting between them.

V gene TRBV6-2 or TRBV6-3 combines with J gene TRBJ2-2; D remains unclear. Per the germline V gene, CDR1 is MNHEY and CDR2 is SVGEGT. V was cut by 6 bases and J by 8 bases, with 10 bases left in between. The CDR3 contains 12 residues. DNA for the CDR3: TGTGCCAGCAGCTACCCCTGGGGGGAGCTGTTTTTT. Protein product: CASSYPWGELFF.

In its sample, this clonotype was seen a few times. The V call is TRBV7-9, the J call TRBJ1-6; 7 bases map to TRBD1. Germline V gene sequence: CDR1 SEHNR, CDR2 FQNEAQ (reference sequence). This CDR3 comprises 14 residues. With 4 bases clipped from V and 8 bases from J, the junction kept 5 bases outside the gene matches. The CDR3 reads CASSSQGSHSPLHF. The CDR3 bases are TGTGCCAGCAGCTCACAGGGGAGTCATTCACCCCTCCACTTT.

This clonotype was seen only a few times. The J gene is TRBJ2-7, the V gene TRBV6-5; no clear D gene. Germline loops: CDR1 MNHEY, CDR2 SVGAGI. The V gene lost 2 bases and the J gene lost 6 bases, with 11 bases spanning the gap. The CDR3 loop spans 13 amino acids. CDR3 residues: CASSYTPSSEQYV. CDR3 nucleotides: TGTGCCAGCAGTTACACCCCTTCGTCCGAGCAGTACGTC.

The chain carries TRBV20-1 and TRBJ2-7; TRBD1 aligns across 8 bases. The germline V gene has CDR1 DFQATT and CDR2 SNEGSKA (reference sequence). Trimming removed 8 bases from V and 1 base from J; junction bases left unmatched: 10. The CDR3 totals 14 residues. CDR3 bases: TGCAGTTTGACAGGGGAGTGGTTGTCCTACGAGCAGTACGTC. Amino acid sequence: CSLTGEWLSYEQYV.

This clonotype was detected a few times. The chain has TRBV5-4 and TRBJ2-7; D perhaps matches TRBD2 (6 bases). Germline V CDR1 and CDR2: SGHNT, YYREEE (reference sequence). There are 16 residues in the CDR3. The V end lost 0 bases, the J end lost 2 bases, and 15 bases lay between the germline ends. CDR3 in DNA: TGTGCCAGCAGCTTGGACCTCGGGGGAGCGGCCTACGAGCAGTACTTC. This codes for CASSLDLGGAAYEQYF. Variable domain in full (rest from reference TRBV5-4 and TRBJ2-7): ETGVTQSPTHLIKTRGQQVTLRCSSQSGHNTVSWYQQALGQGPQFIFQYYREEENGRGNFPPRFSGLQFPNYSSELNVNALELDDSALYLCASSLDLGGAAYEQYFGPGTRLTVT.

There are a few counts of this clonotype. The rearrangement uses TRBV4-3 and TRBJ2-7; 8 bases are shared with TRBD2. CDR1 LGHNA and CDR2 YSLEER come from the germline V gene. The length of the CDR3 is 16 residues. Trimming removed 1 base from V and 0 bases from J; junction bases left unmatched: 5. CDR3 sequence reads: CASSQVTSGSSYEQYV. The CDR3 bases are TGCGCCAGCAGCCAAGTAACTAGCGGTAGCTCCTACGAGCAGTACGTC.

A few counts support this clonotype. J is TRBJ1-1 and V is TRBV6-2 or TRBV6-3; 9 bases agree with TRBD1. Unmatched junction bases numbered 11, after V lost 2 bases and J lost 10 bases. The CDR3 runs to 15 residues. In germline, CDR1 is MNHEY, CDR2 SVGEGT. In nucleotides, the CDR3 is TGTGCCAGCAGTTACACTCCTCCGGGACAGGGAAGAGCTTTCTTT. Translating it yields CASSYTPPGQGRAFF.

This clonotype has a handful of counts. The CDR3 nucleotides read TGCAGTGCTAACAGGATAGAGAATAATTCACCCCTCCACTTT. Amino acid sequence: CSANRIENNSPLHF. V gene TRBV20-1 combines with J gene TRBJ1-6; possibly TRBD1 for D (5 bases). Germline CDR1 is DFQATT and CDR2 is SNEGSKA (reference sequence). V gave up 4 bases and J gave up 5 bases, with 12 bases separating them. This CDR3 comprises 14 residues.

This clonotype was seen once. This chain uses TRBV4-1 with TRBJ2-2; 11 bases agree with TRBD1. Trimming at V came to 0 bases and at J to 13 bases, leaving 7 bases not matched to a gene. This CDR3 region has 15 residues. Germline CDR1 reads MGHRA; CDR2 reads YSYEKL. The CDR3 loop reads CASSQDGTGGRRLFF. CDR3 coding DNA: TGCGCCAGCAGCCAAGATGGGACAGGGGGGCGTAGGCTGTTTTTT.

The chain couples TRBV4-3 to TRBJ1-4; the D gene is possibly TRBD1 (5 bases). V dropped 3 bases and J dropped 7 bases, with 18 bases sitting between them. The CDR3 extends over 16 amino acids. In germline, CDR1 is LGHNA, CDR2 YSLEER. The CDR3 is CASSQSPWGRAEKLFF. For the CDR3, the DNA is TGCGCCAGCAGCCAGTCCCCGTGGGGGAGGGCTGAAAAACTGTTTTTT.

This clonotype was seen a handful of times. V and J are TRBV9 and TRBJ1-3; the match to TRBD1 covers 11 bases. This CDR3 has 14 residues. The V segment lost 2 bases and the J segment 10 bases; nucleotides outside the gene matches: 5. Germline V lookup: CDR1 SGDLS, CDR2 YYNGEE. CDR3 loop: CASSVGTGGNTIYF. CDR3 DNA: TGTGCCAGCAGCGTGGGGACAGGGGGTAATACCATATATTTT. Drawing the rest from reference TRBV9 and TRBJ1-3, the complete variable domain is DSGVTQTPKHLITATGQRVTLRCSPRSGDLSVYWYQQSLDQGLQFLIQYYNGEERAKGNILERFSAQQFPDLHSELNLSSLELGDSALYFCASSVGTGGNTIYFGEGSWLTVV.

This clonotype showed up just a few times. This chain uses TRBV5-6 with TRBJ2-2, with a possible D match to TRBD2 (6 bases). V lost 4 bases and J 2 bases, leaving 24 bases between the germline ends. Germline CDR1 and CDR2: SGHDT and YYEEEE. This CDR3 is 19 amino acids long. CDR3 nucleotides: TGTGCCAGCAGCCTGGAGAAGACCCCGGGACTGGGTAACACCGGGGAGCTGTTTTTT. Protein sequence: CASSLEKTPGLGNTGELFF. Full variable domain (rest looked up from reference TRBV5-6 and TRBJ2-2): DAGVTQSPTHLIKTRGQQVTLRCSPKSGHDTVSWYQQALGQGPQFIFQYYEEEERQRGNFPDRFSGHQFPNYSSELNVNALLLGDSALYLCASSLEKTPGLGNTGELFFGEGSRLTVL.

The V call is TRBV12-3 or TRBV12-4, the J call TRBJ2-1; D unresolved. V lost 1 base and J 6 bases, leaving 10 bases between the germline ends. The CDR3 loop spans 14 amino acids. The CDR3, as DNA: TGTGCCAGCAGTTTAGACGCGGCTTCCAATGAGCAGTTCTTC. Its translation: CASSLDAASNEQFF.

This chain uses TRBV7-6 with TRBJ2-3; D may match TRBD1 or TRBD2 (6 bases each). The V end lost 5 bases, the J end lost 3 bases, and 15 bases lay between the germline ends. The CDR3 contains 15 residues. Germline V gives CDR1 SGHVS, CDR2 FNYEAQ. CDR3 loop: CASSPGGGPTDTQYF. The CDR3 DNA reads TGTGCCAGCAGCCCCGGTGGGGGGCCGACAGATACGCAGTATTTT.

This clonotype was seen a few times. The chain carries TRBV20-1 and TRBJ2-5; D gene unclear. CDR3 length: 9 amino acids. With 5 bases removed from V and 5 bases from J, the gap between germline ends came to 3 bases. The germline V gene has CDR1 DFQATT and CDR2 SNEGSKA (reference sequence). CDR3 protein: CSALETQYF. CDR3 DNA: TGCAGTGCTCTGGAGACCCAGTACTTC.

This clonotype was seen repeatedly, ten times or more. J is TRBJ1-1 and V is TRBV7-9, with D unclear. V was pared by 6 bases and J by 2 bases, with 4 bases between. The CDR3 has 11 residues. The germline V gene encodes CDR1 SEHNR and CDR2 FQNEAQ (reference sequence). CDR3 nucleotides: TGTGCCAGCAGGCATAACACTGAAGCTTTCTTT. Translating gives CASRHNTEAFF.

The chain carries TRBV6-2 or TRBV6-3 and TRBJ2-1, with D perhaps TRBD1 or TRBD2 (5 bases each). Germline values: CDR1 MNHEY, CDR2 SVGEGT. The germline V and J ends were trimmed by 0 bases and 8 bases, with 17 bases remaining between them. This CDR3 comprises 16 residues. The CDR3 DNA reads TGTGCCAGCAGTTACTCGAGGGCAGGGAGTTTTGATGAGCAGTTCTTC. It translates to CASSYSRAGSFDEQFF.